This entry lists 16 T cell receptor beta chains sequenced from one sample in a study of blood T cell repertoires in COVID-19. Produced via immunoSEQ multiplex PCR; TCRdb's table is partial and in-frame only. The sample lists about 250,000 clones, approximately 90% occurring once. The sequenced sample was PBMCs or T cells enriched from blood (not recorded which). All receptors derive from a woman aged 18-29 years who had recovered from COVID-19.

J is TRBJ1-4 and V is TRBV15, with D uncertain. Germline lookup yields CDR1 LNHNV and CDR2 YYDKDF (reference sequence). V lost 0 bases to trimming and J lost 11 bases, with 7 bases between them. This CDR3 contains 12 residues. CDR3 nucleotide sequence: TGTGCCACCAGCAGAGATAAGGAGAAACTGTTTTTT. This gives the protein CATSRDKEKLFF.

The chain combines TRBV7-2 with TRBJ2-1, with a possible D match to TRBD1 (7 bases). The CDR3 has 15 residues. V was shortened by 5 bases and J by 4 bases, with 15 bases between the two germline ends. Germline V gene lookup returns CDR1 SGHTA and CDR2 FQGNSA. For the CDR3, the DNA is TGTGCCAGCAGCCGCGGGACAGTACATTACAATGAGCAGTTCTTC. Amino acid sequence: CASSRGTVHYNEQFF.

V gene TRBV28 combines with J gene TRBJ2-7, with a tentative D call TRBD1 (5 bases). Germline CDR1 and CDR2: MDHEN and SYDVKM. The V gene lost 7 bases and the J gene lost 5 bases, with 21 bases spanning the gap. The CDR3 extends over 15 amino acids. In DNA form, the CDR3 reads TGTGCCAGCAACGCCAGGGTCACTGGGTCCGACGAGCAGTACTTC. Its protein is CASNARVTGSDEQYF.

V and J are TRBV11-2 and TRBJ2-1, with 9 bases that match TRBD2. The CDR3 spans 16 residues. V lost 3 bases to trimming and J lost 2 bases; unmatched junction nucleotides: 5. Germline V lookup: CDR1 SGHAT, CDR2 FQNNGV. The DNA for the CDR3 is TGTGCCAGCAGCTTCATGGCGGGGGGGACCTACAATGAGCAGTTCTTC. Translation: CASSFMAGGTYNEQFF. Supplemented by reference TRBV11-2 and TRBJ2-1, the full variable domain reads EAGVAQSPRYKIIEKRQSVAFWCNPISGHATLYWYQQILGQGPKLLIQFQNNGVVDDSQLPKDRFSAERLKGVDSTLKIQPAKLEDSAVYLCASSFMAGGTYNEQFFGPGTRLTVL.

About this clone: One end of the junction does not line up with germline, which may come from a read error. The CDR3: CFPGDSTTPQHF. CDR3 bases: TGCTTTCCCGGGGACTCAACAACGCCCCAGCATTTT. The chain uses TRBV10-3 and TRBJ1-5; a weak D match, TRBD1 (5 bases). The CDR3 spans 12 residues. Germline CDR1 is ENHRY and CDR2 is SYGVKD.

This rearrangement joins TRBV9 to TRBJ2-7, with 7 bases lining up with TRBD1. V lost 3 bases, J lost 1 base, and 1 base stayed unmatched. Germline V gene sequence: CDR1 SGDLS, CDR2 YYNGEE. This CDR3 has 13 amino acids. The CDR3 here is CASSEGQSYEQYF. CDR3 sequence (DNA): TGTGCCAGCAGCGAGGGACAGTCCTACGAGCAGTACTTC.

V gene TRBV7-3 combines with J gene TRBJ2-2; TRBD2 agrees at 10 bases. Germline V gives CDR1 SGHTA, CDR2 FQGTGA. The CDR3 totals 16 residues. Unmatched junction bases numbered 8, after V lost 7 bases and J lost 3 bases. The DNA for the CDR3 is TGTGCCAGCACCATTTCTAGCGGGGGCTACACCGGGGAGCTGTTTTTT. Translated: CASTISSGGYTGELFF.

This clone was seen more than once but under ten times. The chain recombines TRBV3-1 (or the pseudogene TRBV3-2) with TRBJ2-7; no reliable D call. The germline V gene encodes CDR1 LGHDT and CDR2 YNNKEL (reference sequence). The CDR3 has 12 amino acids. Trimming took off 3 bases at V and 0 bases at J, with 3 bases between the two ends. CDR3 coding DNA: TGTGCCAGCAGCCATCTCTCCTACGAGCAGTACTTC. This translates into CASSHLSYEQYF.

This sequence joins TRBV6-5 and TRBJ2-3; D is unresolved. From germline, CDR1 is MNHEY and CDR2 SVGAGI. The ends were cut back, 6 bases at V and 7 bases at J, with 5 bases in the middle. CDR3 length equals 10 residues. CDR3 residues: CASRFYTQYF. DNA for the CDR3: TGTGCCAGCAGGTTCTATACGCAGTATTTT.

The chain joins TRBV5-1 to TRBJ2-7; D unclear. This CDR3 has 13 amino acids. The germline V gene has CDR1 SGHRS and CDR2 YFSETQ. The V gene lost 0 bases and the J gene lost 1 base, with 5 bases spanning the gap. CDR3 loop: CASSLEQSYEQYF. The CDR3 DNA follows: TGCGCCAGCAGCTTGGAACAGTCCTACGAGCAGTACTTC.

This chain links TRBV5-1 with TRBJ2-3, with D possibly being TRBD2 (6 bases). Germline V gives CDR1 SGHRS, CDR2 YFSETQ. This CDR3 spans 14 amino acids. Trimming took 0 bases from V and 3 from J, leaving 8 bases between them. CDR3 region: CASSLAGETDTQYF. The CDR3 DNA sequence: TGCGCCAGCAGCTTGGCGGGGGAAACAGATACGCAGTATTTT.

The gene calls are TRBV11-2 and TRBJ1-4; D uncertain. From germline, CDR1 is SGHAT and CDR2 FQNNGV. CDR3 size: 14 residues. With 3 bases removed from V and 4 bases from J, the gap between germline ends came to 9 bases. The CDR3: CASSFLDVNEKLFF. DNA for the CDR3: TGTGCCAGCAGCTTCTTAGATGTTAATGAAAAACTGTTTTTT.

This chain joins TRBV2 and TRBJ1-5, with 8 bases aligning to TRBD1. The V and J ends lost 2 bases and 0 bases, in that order; junction bases with no gene match: 3. This CDR3 is 16 amino acids long. CDR1 and CDR2 (germline): SNHLY, FYNNEI. The CDR3: CASSETGGFSNQPQHF. In DNA form, the CDR3 reads TGTGCCAGCAGTGAAACAGGGGGTTTTAGCAATCAGCCCCAGCATTTT. The entire variable domain, with the rest obtained from reference TRBV2 and TRBJ1-5, is as follows: EPEVTQTPSHQVTQMGQEVILRCVPISNHLYFYWYRQILGQKVEFLVSFYNNEISEKSEIFDDQFSVERPDGSNFTLKIRSTKLEDSAMYFCASSETGGFSNQPQHFGDGTRLSIL.

This chain uses TRBV5-1 with TRBJ2-1; tentative D call: TRBD2 (6 bases). The CDR3 is 12 residues long. The V end was cut by 2 bases, the J end by 9 bases, with 9 bases between. Germline CDR1 and CDR2: SGHRS and YFSETQ. The CDR3 region has the DNA TGCGCCAGCAGCTTCCAGGGAGGTGAGCAGTTCTTC. Residues: CASSFQGGEQFF. The whole variable domain, filled in from reference TRBV5-1 and TRBJ2-1, reads KAGVTQTPRYLIKTRGQQVTLSCSPISGHRSVSWYQQTPGQGLQFLFEYFSETQRNKGNFPGRFSGRQFSNSRSEMNVSTLELGDSALYLCASSFQGGEQFFGPGTRLTVL.

DNA of the CDR3: TGCGCCAGCAGCGGGACAGGGATCGGCACAGATACGCAGTATTTT. Translated, it gives CASSGTGIGTDTQYF. This chain links TRBV5-1 with TRBJ2-3; TRBD1 matches at 9 bases. Germline assignment: CDR1 SGHRS and CDR2 YFSETQ. The V segment lost 4 bases and the J segment 1 base; nucleotides outside the gene matches: 4. The CDR3 totals 15 residues.

The chain employs TRBV5-1 and TRBJ1-1, with 8 nucleotides matching TRBD1. The junction had 12 bases not matched to a gene; V was cut back by 7 bases and J by 10 bases. Germline CDR1 reads SGHRS; CDR2 reads YFSETQ. The CDR3 is 13 amino acids. The CDR3 nucleotides read TGCGCCAGCGGCCCCACAGGGGGTTTGAGAGCTTTCTTT. Residues: CASGPTGGLRAFF. The whole variable domain, filled in from reference TRBV5-1 and TRBJ1-1, reads KAGVTQTPRYLIKTRGQQVTLSCSPISGHRSVSWYQQTPGQGLQFLFEYFSETQRNKGNFPGRFSGRQFSNSRSEMNVSTLELGDSALYLCASGPTGGLRAFFGQGTRLTVV.